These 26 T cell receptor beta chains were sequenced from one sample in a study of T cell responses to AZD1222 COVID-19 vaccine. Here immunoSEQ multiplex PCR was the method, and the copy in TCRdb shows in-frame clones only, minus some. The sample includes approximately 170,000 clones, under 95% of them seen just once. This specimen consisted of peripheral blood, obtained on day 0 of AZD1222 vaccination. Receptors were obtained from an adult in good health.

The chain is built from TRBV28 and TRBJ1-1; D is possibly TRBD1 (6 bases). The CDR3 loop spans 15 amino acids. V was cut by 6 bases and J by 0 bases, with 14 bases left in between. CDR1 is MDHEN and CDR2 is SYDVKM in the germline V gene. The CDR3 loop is CASRPIQGMNTEAFF. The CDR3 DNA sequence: TGTGCCAGCAGACCGATACAGGGAATGAACACTGAAGCTTTCTTT. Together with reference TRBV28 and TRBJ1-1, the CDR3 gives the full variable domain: DVKVTQSSRYLVKRTGEKVFLECVQDMDHENMFWYRQDPGLGLRLIYFSYDVKMKEKGDIPEGYSVSREKKERFSLILESASTNQTSMYLCASRPIQGMNTEAFFGQGTRLTVV.

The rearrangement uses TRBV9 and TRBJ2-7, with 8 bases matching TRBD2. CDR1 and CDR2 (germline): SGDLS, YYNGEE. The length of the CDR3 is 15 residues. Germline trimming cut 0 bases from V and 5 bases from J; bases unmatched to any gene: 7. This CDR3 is CASSVAGLAGHEQYF. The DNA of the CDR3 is TGTGCCAGCAGCGTAGCTGGCCTAGCGGGCCACGAGCAGTACTTC.

The CDR3, as DNA: TGCAGCGTTGAGGTACGGGGGGTCTCAGGCACTGAAGCTTTCTTT. Its protein is CSVEVRGVSGTEAFF. This chain joins TRBV29-1 and TRBJ1-1; D is possibly TRBD1 (5 bases). V dropped 3 bases and J dropped 4 bases, with 18 bases sitting between them. The CDR3 contains 15 residues. CDR1 and CDR2 from the germline V gene are SQVTM and ANQGSEA.

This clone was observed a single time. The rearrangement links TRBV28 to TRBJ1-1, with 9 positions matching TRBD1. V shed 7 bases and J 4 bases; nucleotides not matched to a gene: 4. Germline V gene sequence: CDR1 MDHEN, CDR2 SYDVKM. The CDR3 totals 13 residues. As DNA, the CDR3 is TGTGCCAGCACCCGGACAGGGGTCACTGAAGCTTTCTTT. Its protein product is CASTRTGVTEAFF.

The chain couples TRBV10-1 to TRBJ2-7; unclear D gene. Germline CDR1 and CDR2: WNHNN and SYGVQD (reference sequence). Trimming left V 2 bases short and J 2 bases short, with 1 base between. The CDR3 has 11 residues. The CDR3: CASSETYEQYF. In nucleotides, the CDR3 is TGCGCCAGCAGTGAGACCTACGAGCAGTACTTC.

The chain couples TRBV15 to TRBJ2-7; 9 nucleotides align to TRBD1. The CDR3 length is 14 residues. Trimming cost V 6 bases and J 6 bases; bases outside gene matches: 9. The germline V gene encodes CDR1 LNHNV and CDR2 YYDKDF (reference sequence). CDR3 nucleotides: TGTGCCACCAGAGGGACAGGGAAGGGGGGCGAGCAGTACTTC. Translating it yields CATRGTGKGGEQYF.

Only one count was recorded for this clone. CDR3: CATWGQGGLQAKLETQYF. The DNA for the CDR3 is TGTGCGACCTGGGGACAGGGGGGACTTCAAGCAAAGTTAGAGACCCAGTACTTC. V is TRBV28 and J is TRBJ2-5; 11 nucleotides align to TRBD1. The germline gives CDR1 MDHEN, CDR2 SYDVKM. This CDR3 has 18 amino acids.

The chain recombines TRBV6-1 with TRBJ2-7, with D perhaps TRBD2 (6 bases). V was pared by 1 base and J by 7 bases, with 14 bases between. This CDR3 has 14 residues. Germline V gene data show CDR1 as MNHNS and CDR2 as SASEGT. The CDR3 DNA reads TGTGCCAGCAGTGAAGAAGGAGGGGCGCCTGAGCAGTACTTC. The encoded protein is CASSEEGGAPEQYF.

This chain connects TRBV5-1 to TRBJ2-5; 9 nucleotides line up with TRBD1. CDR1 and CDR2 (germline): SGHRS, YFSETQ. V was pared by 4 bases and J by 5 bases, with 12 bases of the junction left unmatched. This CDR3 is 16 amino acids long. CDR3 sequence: CASSVGSGTGFETQYF. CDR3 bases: TGCGCCAGCAGCGTGGGAAGTGGGACAGGGTTTGAGACCCAGTACTTC.

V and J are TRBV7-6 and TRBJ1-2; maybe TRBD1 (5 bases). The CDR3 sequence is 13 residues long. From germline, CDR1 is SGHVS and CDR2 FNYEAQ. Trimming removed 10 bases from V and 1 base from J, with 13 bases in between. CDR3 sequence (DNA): TGTGCCACCTCAGGGTCCTTTAACTATGGCTACACCTTC. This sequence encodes CATSGSFNYGYTF. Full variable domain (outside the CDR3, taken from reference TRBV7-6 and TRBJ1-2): GAGVSQSPRYKVTKRGQDVALRCDPISGHVSLYWYRQALGQGPEFLTYFNYEAQQDKSGLPNDRFSAERPEGSISTLTIQRTEQRDSAMYRCATSGSFNYGYTFGSGTRLTVV.

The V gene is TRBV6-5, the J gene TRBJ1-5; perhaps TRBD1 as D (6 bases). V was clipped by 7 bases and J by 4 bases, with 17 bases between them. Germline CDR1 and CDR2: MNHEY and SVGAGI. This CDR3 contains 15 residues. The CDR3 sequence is CASTPDGGPNQPQHF. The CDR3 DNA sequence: TGTGCCAGCACCCCGGACGGGGGGCCAAATCAGCCCCAGCATTTT.

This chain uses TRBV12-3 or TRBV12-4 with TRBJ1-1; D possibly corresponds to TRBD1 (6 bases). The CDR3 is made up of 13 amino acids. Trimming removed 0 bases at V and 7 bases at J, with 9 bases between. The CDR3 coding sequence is TGTGCCAGCAGTTTAGCGACAGGCTATGAAGCTTTCTTT. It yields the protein CASSLATGYEAFF.

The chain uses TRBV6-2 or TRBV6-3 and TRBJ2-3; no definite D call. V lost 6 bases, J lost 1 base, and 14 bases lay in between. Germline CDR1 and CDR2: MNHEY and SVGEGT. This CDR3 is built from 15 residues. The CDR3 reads CASSPRWAGTDTQYF. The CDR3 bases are TGTGCCAGCAGCCCCAGGTGGGCGGGCACAGATACGCAGTATTTT.

The CDR3 protein is CASSSPGQTYYEQYF. The CDR3 DNA sequence: TGTGCCAGCAGTTCACCGGGACAGACATACTACGAGCAGTACTTC. The chain joins TRBV6-5 to TRBJ2-7, with 7 bases aligning to TRBD1. V gave up 4 bases and J gave up 3 bases; unmatched junction bases: 9. The CDR3 contains 15 residues. CDR1 and CDR2 (germline): MNHEY, SVGAGI.

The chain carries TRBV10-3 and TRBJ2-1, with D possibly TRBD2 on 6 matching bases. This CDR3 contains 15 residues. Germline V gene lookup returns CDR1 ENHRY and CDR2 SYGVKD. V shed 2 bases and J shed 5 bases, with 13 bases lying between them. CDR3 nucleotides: TGTGCCATCAGTGAGGGAGGGAGGCAGGACAATGAGCAGTTCTTC. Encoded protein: CAISEGGRQDNEQFF.

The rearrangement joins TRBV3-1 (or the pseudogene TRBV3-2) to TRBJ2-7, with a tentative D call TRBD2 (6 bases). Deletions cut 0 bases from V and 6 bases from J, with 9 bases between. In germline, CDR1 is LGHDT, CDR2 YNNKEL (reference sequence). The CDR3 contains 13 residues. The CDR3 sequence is CASSQDRGGEQYF. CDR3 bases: TGTGCCAGCAGCCAAGATCGGGGAGGCGAGCAGTACTTC.

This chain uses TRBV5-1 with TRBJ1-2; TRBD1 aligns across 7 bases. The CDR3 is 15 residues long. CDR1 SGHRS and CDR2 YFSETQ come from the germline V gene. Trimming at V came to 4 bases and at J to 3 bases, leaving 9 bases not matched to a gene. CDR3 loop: CASSGGGGADYGYTF. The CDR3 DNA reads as TGCGCCAGCAGCGGCGGAGGGGGCGCCGACTATGGCTACACCTTC.

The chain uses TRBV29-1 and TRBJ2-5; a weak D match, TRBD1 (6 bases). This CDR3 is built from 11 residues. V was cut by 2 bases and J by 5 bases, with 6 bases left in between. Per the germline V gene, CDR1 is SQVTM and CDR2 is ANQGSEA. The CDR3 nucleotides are TGCAGCGTTGAAACAGGGGAGACCCAGTACTTC. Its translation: CSVETGETQYF.

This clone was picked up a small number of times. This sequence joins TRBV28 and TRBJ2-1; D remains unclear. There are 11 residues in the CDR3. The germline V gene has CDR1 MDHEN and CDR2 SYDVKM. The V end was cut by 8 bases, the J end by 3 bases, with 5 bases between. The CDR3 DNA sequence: TGTGCCAGCGGTAGCTACAATGAGCAGTTCTTC. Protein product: CASGSYNEQFF. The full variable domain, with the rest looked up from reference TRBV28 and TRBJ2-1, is DVKVTQSSRYLVKRTGEKVFLECVQDMDHENMFWYRQDPGLGLRLIYFSYDVKMKEKGDIPEGYSVSREKKERFSLILESASTNQTSMYLCASGSYNEQFFGPGTRLTVL.

CDR3 amino acids: CASSLLGQGSQAFF. DNA for the CDR3: TGTGCCAGCAGTTTACTGGGACAGGGGTCACAGGCTTTCTTT. This chain links TRBV28 with TRBJ1-1, with TRBD1 matching over 10 bases. V gave up 2 bases and J gave up 11 bases; unmatched junction bases: 8. The CDR3 is 14 amino acids. The V gene's germline CDR1 is MDHEN and CDR2 SYDVKM. Filled out from reference TRBV28 and TRBJ1-1, the complete variable domain reads DVKVTQSSRYLVKRTGEKVFLECVQDMDHENMFWYRQDPGLGLRLIYFSYDVKMKEKGDIPEGYSVSREKKERFSLILESASTNQTSMYLCASSLLGQGSQAFFGQGTRLTVV.

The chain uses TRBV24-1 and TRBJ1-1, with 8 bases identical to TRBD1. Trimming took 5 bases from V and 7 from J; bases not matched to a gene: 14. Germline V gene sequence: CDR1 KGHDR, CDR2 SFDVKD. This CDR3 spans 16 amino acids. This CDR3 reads CATSAPGGRGPGEAFF. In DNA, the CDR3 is TGTGCCACCAGTGCGCCAGGAGGCAGGGGGCCCGGTGAAGCTTTCTTT.

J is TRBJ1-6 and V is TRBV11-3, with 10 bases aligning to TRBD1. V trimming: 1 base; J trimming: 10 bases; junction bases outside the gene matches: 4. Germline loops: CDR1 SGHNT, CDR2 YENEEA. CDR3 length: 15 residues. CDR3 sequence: CASSLGQGANSPLHF. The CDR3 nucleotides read TGTGCCAGCAGCTTAGGACAGGGGGCGAACTCACCCCTCCACTTT.

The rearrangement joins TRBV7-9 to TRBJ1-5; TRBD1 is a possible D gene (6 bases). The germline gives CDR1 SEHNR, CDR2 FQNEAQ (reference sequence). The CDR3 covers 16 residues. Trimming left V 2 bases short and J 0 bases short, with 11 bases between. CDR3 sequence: CASSLTGQYSNQPQHF. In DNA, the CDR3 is TGTGCCAGCAGCTTAACCGGACAGTATAGCAATCAGCCCCAGCATTTT.

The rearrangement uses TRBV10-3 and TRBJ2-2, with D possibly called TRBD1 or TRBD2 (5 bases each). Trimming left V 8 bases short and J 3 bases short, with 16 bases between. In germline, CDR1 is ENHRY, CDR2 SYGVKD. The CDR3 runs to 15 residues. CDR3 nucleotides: TGTGCCATCTGGGATGGACGGGGCGACACCGGGGAGCTGTTTTTT. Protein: CAIWDGRGDTGELFF.

The CDR3 region is CASSPIDGPNEQFF. CDR3 in DNA: TGTGCCAGCAGCCCGATCGACGGGCCGAATGAGCAGTTCTTC. This chain joins TRBV7-3 and TRBJ2-1; unclear D gene. The V gene lost 5 bases and the J gene lost 7 bases, with 15 bases spanning the gap. Germline values: CDR1 SGHTA, CDR2 FQGTGA. The CDR3 is 14 amino acids.

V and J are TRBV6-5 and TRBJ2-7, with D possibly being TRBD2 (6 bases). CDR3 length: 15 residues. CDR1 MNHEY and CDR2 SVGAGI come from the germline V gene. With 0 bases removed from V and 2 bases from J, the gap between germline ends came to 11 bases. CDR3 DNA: TGTGCCAGCAGTTACTCGAGTGGGGGGACCTACGAGCAGTACTTC. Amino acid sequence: CASSYSSGGTYEQYF.